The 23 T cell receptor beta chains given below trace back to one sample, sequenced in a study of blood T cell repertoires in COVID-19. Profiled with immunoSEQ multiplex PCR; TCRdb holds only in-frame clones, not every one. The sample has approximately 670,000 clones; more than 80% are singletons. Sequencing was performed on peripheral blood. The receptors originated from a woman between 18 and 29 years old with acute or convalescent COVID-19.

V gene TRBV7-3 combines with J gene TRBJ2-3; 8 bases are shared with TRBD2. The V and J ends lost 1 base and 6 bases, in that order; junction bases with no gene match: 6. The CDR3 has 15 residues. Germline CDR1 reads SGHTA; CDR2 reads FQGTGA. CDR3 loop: CASSLNGGASDTQYF. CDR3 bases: TGTGCCAGCAGCTTAAACGGGGGGGCATCCGATACGCAGTATTTT.

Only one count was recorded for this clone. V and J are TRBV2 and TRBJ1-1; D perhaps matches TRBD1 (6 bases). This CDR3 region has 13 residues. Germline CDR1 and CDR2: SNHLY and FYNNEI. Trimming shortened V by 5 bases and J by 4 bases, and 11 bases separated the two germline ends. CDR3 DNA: TGTGCCAGCAGTACAGGGTTGGGCACTGAAGCTTTCTTT. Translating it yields CASSTGLGTEAFF.

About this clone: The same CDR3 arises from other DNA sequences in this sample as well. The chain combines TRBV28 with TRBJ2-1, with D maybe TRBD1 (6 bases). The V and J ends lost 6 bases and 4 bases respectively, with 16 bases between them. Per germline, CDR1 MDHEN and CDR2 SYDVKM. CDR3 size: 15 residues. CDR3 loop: CASSLRGSSYNEQFF. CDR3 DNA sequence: TGTGCCAGCAGCCTCAGGGGTTCCTCATACAATGAGCAGTTCTTC. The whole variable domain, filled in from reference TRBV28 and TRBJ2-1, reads DVKVTQSSRYLVKRTGEKVFLECVQDMDHENMFWYRQDPGLGLRLIYFSYDVKMKEKGDIPEGYSVSREKKERFSLILESASTNQTSMYLCASSLRGSSYNEQFFGPGTRLTVL.

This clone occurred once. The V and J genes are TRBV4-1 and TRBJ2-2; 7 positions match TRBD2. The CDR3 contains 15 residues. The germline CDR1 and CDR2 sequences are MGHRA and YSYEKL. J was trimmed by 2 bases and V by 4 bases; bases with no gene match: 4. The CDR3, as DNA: TGCGCCAGCAGCCTCCGGGACTACAACACCGGGGAGCTGTTTTTT. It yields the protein CASSLRDYNTGELFF.

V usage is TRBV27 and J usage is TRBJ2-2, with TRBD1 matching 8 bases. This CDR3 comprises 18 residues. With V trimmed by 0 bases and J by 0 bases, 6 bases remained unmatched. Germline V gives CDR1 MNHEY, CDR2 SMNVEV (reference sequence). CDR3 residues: CASSLSFRTGSNTGELFF. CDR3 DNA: TGTGCCAGCAGTTTATCCTTCCGGACAGGGTCGAACACCGGGGAGCTGTTTTTT.

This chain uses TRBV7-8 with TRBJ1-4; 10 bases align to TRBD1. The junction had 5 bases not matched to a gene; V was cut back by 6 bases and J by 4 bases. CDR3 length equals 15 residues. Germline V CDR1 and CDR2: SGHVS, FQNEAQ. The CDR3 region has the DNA TGTGCCAGCAGTAAGACAGGGGGCATTAATGAAAAACTGTTTTTT. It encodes CASSKTGGINEKLFF.

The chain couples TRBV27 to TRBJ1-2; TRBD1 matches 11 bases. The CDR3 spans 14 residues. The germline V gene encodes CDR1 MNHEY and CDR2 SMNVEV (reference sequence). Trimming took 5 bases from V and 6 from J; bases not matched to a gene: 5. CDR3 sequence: CASSPGTGGNGYTF. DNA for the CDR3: TGTGCCAGCAGTCCCGGGACAGGGGGGAATGGCTACACCTTC.

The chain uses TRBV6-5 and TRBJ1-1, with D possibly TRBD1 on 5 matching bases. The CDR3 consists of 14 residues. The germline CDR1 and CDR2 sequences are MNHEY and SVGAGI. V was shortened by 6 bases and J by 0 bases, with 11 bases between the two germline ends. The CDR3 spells CASSPGLLNTEAFF. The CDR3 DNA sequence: TGTGCCAGCAGCCCGGGACTTCTGAACACTGAAGCTTTCTTT.

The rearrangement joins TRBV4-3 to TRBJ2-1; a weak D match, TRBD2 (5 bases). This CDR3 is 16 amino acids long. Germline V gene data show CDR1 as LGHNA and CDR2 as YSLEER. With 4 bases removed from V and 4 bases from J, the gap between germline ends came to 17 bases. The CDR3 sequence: CASSREQRRIYNEQFF. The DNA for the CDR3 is TGCGCCAGCAGCCGAGAGCAGCGGCGAATATACAATGAGCAGTTCTTC.

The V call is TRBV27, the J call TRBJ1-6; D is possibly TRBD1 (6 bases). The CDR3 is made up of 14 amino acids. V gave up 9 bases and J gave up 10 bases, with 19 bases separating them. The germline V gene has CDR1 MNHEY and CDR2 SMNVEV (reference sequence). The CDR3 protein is CASGYRESNSPLHF. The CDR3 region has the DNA TGTGCCAGTGGATACAGGGAGTCGAACTCACCCCTCCACTTT.

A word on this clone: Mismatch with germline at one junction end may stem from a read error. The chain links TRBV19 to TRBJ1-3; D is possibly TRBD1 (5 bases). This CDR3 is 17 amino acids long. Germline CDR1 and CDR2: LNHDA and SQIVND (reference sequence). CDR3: CASGISAYDRTGNTIYF. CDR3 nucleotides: TGTGCCAGTGGTATTTCCGCCTACGACAGAACTGGAAACACCATATATTTT.

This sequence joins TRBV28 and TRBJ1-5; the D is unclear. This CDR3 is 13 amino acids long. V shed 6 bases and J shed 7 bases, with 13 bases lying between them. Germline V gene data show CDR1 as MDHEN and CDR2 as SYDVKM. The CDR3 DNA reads TGTGCCAGCAGCTCTTCAGCGGGCCAGCCCCAGCATTTT. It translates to CASSSSAGQPQHF.

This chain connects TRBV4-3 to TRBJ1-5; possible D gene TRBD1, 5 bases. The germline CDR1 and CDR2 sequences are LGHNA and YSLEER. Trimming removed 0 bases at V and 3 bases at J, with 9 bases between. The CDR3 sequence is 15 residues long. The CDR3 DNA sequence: TGCGCCAGCAGCCAAGACAGGGCCATCAATCAGCCCCAGCATTTT. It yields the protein CASSQDRAINQPQHF.

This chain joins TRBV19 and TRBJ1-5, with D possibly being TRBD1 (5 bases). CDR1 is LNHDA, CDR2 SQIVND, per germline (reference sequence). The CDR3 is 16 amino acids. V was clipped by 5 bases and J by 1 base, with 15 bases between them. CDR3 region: CASSLPGGRSNQPQHF. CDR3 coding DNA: TGTGCCAGTAGTCTTCCCGGGGGGAGGAGCAATCAGCCCCAGCATTTT.

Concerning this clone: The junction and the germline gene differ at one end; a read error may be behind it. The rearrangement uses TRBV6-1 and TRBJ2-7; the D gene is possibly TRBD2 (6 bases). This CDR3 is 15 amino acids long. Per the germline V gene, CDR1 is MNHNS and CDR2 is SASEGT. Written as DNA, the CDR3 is TGTGCCAGCAGAGAAGGGTGGGGCGGGACCTACGAGCAGTACTTC. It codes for CASREGWGGTYEQYF.

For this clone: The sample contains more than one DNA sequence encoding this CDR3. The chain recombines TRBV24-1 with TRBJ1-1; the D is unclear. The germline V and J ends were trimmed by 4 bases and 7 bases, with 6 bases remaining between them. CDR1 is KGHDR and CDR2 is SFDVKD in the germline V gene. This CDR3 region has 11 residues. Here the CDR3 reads CATSDGSEAFF. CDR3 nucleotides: TGTGCCACCAGTGACGGGAGTGAAGCTTTCTTT.

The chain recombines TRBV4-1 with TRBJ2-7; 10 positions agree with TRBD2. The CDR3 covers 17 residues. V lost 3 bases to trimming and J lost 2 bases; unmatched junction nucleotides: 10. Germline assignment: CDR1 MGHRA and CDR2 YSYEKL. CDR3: CASSHGLAGGAAYEQYF. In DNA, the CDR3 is TGCGCCAGCAGCCATGGGTTAGCGGGGGGTGCGGCCTACGAGCAGTACTTC.

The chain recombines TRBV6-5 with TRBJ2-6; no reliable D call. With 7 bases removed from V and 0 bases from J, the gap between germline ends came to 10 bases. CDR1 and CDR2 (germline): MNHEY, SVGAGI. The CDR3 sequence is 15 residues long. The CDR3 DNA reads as TGTGCCAGCAAAACAGCCAGCTCTGGGGCCAACGTCCTGACTTTC. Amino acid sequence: CASKTASSGANVLTF.

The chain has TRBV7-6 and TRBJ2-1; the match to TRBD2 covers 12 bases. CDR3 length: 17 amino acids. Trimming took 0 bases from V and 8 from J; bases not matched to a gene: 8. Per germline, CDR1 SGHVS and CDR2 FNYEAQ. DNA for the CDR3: TGTGCCAGCAGCTTAGCCCCTAGCGGGGGGGAGGTCGATGAGCAGTTCTTC. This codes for CASSLAPSGGEVDEQFF.

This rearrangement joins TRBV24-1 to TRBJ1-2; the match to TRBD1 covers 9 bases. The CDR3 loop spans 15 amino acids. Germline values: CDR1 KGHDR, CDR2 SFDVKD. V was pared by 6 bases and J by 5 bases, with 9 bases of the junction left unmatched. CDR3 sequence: CATSTPGQGKYGYTF. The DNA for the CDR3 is TGTGCCACCAGTACGCCGGGACAGGGAAAATATGGCTACACCTTC.

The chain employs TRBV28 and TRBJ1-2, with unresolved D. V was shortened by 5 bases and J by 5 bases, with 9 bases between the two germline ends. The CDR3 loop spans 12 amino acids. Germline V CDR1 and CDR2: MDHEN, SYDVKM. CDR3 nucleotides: TGTGCCAGCAGTCCGATGCTATATGGCTACACCTTC. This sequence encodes CASSPMLYGYTF.

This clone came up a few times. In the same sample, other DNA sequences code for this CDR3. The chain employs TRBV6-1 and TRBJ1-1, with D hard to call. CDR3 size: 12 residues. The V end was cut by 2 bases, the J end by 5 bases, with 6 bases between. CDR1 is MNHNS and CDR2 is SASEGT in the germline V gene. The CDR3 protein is CASSEFGTEAFF. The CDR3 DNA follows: TGTGCCAGCAGTGAATTCGGGACTGAAGCTTTCTTT.

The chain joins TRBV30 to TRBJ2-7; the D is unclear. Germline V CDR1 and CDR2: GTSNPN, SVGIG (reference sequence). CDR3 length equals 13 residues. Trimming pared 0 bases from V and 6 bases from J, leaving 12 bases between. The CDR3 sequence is CAWSVSSVTEQYF. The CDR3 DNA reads TGTGCCTGGAGTGTTAGCTCAGTGACCGAGCAGTACTTC.